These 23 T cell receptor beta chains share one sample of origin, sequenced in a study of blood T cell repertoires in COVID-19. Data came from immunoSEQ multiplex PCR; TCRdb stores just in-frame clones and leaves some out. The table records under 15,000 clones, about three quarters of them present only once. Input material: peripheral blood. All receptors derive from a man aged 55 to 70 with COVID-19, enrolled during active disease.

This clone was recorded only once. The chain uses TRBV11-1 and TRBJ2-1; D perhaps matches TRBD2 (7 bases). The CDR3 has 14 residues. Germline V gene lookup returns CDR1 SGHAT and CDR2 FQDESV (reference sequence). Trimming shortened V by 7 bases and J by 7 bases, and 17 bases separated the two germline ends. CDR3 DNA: TGTGCCAGCACTTCGTTGGGGAGGGGGAATGAGCAGTTCTTC. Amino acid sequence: CASTSLGRGNEQFF.

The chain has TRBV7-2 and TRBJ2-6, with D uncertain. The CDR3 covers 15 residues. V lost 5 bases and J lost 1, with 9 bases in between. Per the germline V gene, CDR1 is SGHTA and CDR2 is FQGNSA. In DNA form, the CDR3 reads TGTGCCAGCAGCCTCCTAGTGTCTGGGGCCAACGTCCTGACTTTC. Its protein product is CASSLLVSGANVLTF.

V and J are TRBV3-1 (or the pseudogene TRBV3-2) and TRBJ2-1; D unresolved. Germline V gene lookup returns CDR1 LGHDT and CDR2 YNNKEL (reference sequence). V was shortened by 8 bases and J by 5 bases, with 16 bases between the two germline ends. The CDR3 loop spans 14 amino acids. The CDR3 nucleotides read TGTGCCAGCCGATATAGAACTTCCGACAATGAGCAGTTCTTC. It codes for CASRYRTSDNEQFF.

The CDR3 sequence: CASSLVGGRYNEQFF. The DNA of the CDR3 is TGTGCCAGCAGCTTAGTCGGCGGGCGATACAATGAGCAGTTCTTC. V and J are TRBV7-3 and TRBJ2-1, with D possibly being TRBD2 (5 bases). The CDR3 spans 15 residues. Germline V gene data show CDR1 as SGHTA and CDR2 as FQGTGA. V was pared by 2 bases and J by 4 bases, with 12 bases between.

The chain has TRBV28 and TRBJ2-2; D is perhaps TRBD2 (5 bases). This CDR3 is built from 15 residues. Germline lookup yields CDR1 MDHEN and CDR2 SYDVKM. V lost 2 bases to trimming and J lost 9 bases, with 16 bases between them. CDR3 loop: CASSLRSGSGRELFF. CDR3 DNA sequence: TGTGCCAGCAGTTTAAGGTCGGGGTCTGGCAGGGAGCTGTTTTTT.

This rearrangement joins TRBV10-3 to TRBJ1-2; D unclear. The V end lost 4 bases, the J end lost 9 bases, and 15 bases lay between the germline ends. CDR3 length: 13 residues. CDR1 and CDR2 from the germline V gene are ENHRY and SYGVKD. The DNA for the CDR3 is TGTGCCATCAGTGCCGGAGAACGGGGAAGCTACACCTTC. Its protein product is CAISAGERGSYTF.

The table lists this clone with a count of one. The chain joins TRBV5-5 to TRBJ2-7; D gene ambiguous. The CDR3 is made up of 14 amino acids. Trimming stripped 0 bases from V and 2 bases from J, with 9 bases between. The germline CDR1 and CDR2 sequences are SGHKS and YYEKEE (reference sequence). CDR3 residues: CASSLAGAAYEQYV. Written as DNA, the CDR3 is TGTGCCAGCAGCTTGGCTGGAGCTGCCTACGAGCAGTACGTC.

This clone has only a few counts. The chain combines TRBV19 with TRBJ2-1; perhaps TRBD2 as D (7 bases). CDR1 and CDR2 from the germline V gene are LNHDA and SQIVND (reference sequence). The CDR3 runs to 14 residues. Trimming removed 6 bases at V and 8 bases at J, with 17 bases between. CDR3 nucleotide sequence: TGTGCCAGTAGGCCCGACTGGGAGGGGGATGAGCAGTTCTTC. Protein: CASRPDWEGDEQFF. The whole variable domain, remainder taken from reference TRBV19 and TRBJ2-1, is DGGITQSPKYLFRKEGQNVTLSCEQNLNHDAMYWYRQDPGQGLRLIYYSQIVNDFQKGDIAEGYSVSREKKESFPLTVTSAQKNPTAFYLCASRPDWEGDEQFFGPGTRLTVL.

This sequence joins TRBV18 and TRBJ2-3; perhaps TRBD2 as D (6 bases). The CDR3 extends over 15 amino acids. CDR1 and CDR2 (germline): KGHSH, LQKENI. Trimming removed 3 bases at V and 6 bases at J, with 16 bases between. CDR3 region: CASSPYGAGLDTQYF. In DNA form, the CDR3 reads TGTGCCAGCTCACCCTACGGGGCGGGACTGGATACGCAGTATTTT.

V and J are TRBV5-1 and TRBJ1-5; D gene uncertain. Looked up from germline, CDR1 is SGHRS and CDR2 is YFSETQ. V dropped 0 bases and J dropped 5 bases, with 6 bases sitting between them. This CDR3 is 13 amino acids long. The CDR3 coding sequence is TGCGCCAGCAGCTTGGGAGCGGATCAGCCCCAGCATTTT. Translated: CASSLGADQPQHF.

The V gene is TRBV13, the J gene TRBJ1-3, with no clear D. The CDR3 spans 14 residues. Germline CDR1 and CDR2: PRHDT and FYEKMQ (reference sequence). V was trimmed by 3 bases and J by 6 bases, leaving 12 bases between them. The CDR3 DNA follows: TGTGCCAGCAGCTTTGGGCCCACCGAAAACACCATATATTTT. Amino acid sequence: CASSFGPTENTIYF.

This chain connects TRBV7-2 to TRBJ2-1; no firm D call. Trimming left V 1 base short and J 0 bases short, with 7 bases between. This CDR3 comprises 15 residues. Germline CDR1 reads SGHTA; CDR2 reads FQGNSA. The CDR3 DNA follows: TGTGCCAGCAGCTTAGACGGTCGCTCCTACAATGAGCAGTTCTTC. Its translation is CASSLDGRSYNEQFF.

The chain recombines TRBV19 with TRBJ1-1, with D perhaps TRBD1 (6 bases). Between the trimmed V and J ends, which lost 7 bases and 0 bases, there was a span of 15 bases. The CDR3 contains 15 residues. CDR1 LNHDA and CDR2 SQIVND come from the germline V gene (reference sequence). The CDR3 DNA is TGTGCCAGTAACGACAGGACCGCCTTGAACACTGAAGCTTTCTTT. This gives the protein CASNDRTALNTEAFF.

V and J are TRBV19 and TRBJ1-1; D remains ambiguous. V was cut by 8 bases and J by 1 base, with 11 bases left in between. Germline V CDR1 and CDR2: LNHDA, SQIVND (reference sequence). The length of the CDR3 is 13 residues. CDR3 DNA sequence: TGTGCCAGTTCCCGGACTAGGAACACTGAAGCTTTCTTT. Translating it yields CASSRTRNTEAFF.

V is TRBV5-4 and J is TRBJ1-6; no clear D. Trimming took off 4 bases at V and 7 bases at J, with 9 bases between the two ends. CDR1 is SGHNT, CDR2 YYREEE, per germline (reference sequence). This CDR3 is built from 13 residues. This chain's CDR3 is CASSLQENSPLHF. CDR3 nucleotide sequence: TGTGCCAGCAGCCTCCAGGAAAATTCACCCCTCCACTTT.

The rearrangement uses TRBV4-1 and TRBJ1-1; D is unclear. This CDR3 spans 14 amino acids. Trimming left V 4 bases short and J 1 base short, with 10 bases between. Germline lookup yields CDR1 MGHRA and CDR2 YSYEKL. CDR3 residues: CASSPREGNTEAFF. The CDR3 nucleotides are TGCGCCAGCAGCCCAAGAGAGGGGAACACTGAAGCTTTCTTT.

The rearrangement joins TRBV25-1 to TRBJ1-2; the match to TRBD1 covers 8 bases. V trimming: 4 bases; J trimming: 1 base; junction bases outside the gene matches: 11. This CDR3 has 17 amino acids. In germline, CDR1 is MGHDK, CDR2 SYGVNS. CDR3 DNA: TGTGCCAGCAGTGCTGCAGGGGGCCGGGTCGGTAACTATGGCTACACCTTC. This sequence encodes CASSAAGGRVGNYGYTF.

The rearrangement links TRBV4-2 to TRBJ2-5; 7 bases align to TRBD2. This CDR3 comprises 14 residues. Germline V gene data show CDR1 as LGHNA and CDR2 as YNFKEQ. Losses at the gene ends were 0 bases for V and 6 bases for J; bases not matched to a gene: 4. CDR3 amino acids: CASSQDGGVQTQYF. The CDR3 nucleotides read TGTGCCAGCAGCCAAGATGGGGGGGTCCAGACCCAGTACTTC.

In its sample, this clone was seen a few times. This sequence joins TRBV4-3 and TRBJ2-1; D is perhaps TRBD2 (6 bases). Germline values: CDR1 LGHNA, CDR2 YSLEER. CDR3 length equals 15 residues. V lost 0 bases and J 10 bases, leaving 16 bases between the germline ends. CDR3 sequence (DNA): TGCGCCAGCAGCCAAGATACTAGCCGGGAGTCGGAGCAGTTCTTC. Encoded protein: CASSQDTSRESEQFF.

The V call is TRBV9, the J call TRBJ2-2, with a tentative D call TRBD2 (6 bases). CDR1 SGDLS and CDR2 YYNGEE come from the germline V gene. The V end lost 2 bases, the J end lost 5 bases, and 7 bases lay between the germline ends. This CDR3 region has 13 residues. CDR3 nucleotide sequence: TGTGCCAGCAGCGTGAGCGGGACCGGGGAGCTGTTTTTT. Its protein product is CASSVSGTGELFF.

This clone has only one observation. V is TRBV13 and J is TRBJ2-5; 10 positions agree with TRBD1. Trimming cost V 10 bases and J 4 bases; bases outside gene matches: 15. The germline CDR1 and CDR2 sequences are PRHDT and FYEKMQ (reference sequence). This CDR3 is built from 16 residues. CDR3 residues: CATVNRDRGYGETQYF. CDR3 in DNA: TGTGCCACCGTAAACCGGGACAGGGGTTATGGAGAGACCCAGTACTTC.

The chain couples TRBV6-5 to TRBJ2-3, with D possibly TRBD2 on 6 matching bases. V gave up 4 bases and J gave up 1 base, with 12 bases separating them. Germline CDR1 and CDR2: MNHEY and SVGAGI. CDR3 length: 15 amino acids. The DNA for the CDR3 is TGTGCCAGCAGTTCATGGGACTGGGGCACAGATACGCAGTATTTT. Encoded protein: CASSSWDWGTDTQYF.

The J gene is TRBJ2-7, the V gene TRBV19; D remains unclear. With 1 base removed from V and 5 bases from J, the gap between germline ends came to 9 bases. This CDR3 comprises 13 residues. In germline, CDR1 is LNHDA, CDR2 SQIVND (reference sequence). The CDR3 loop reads CASSIGPRNEQYF. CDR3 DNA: TGTGCCAGTAGTATAGGGCCGCGGAACGAGCAGTACTTC.